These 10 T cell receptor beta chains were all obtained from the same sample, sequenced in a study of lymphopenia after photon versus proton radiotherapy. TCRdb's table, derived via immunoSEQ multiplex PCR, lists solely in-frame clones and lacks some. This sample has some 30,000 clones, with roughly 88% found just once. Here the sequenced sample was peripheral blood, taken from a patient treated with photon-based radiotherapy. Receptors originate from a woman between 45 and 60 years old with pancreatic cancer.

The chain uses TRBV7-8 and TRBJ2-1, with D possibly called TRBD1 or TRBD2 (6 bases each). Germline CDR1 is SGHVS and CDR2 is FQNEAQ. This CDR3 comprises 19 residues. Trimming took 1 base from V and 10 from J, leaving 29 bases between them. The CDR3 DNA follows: TGTGCCAGCAGCTTAGGAAGAGGGGGGCCGGGCGGTCTGGCAATGGAGCAGTTCTTC. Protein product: CASSLGRGGPGGLAMEQFF.

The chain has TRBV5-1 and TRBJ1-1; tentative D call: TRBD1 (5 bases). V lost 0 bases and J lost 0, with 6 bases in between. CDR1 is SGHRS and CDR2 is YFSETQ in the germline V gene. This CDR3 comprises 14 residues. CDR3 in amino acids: CASSLGGLNTEAFF. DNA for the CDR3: TGCGCCAGCAGCTTGGGGGGCCTGAACACTGAAGCTTTCTTT.

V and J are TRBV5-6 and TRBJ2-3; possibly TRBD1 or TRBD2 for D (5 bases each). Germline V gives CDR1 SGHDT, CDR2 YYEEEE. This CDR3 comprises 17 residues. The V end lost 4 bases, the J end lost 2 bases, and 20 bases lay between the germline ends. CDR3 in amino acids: CASSPGWGPPTTDTQYF. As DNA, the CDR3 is TGTGCCAGCAGCCCTGGGTGGGGACCGCCGACCACAGATACGCAGTATTTT.

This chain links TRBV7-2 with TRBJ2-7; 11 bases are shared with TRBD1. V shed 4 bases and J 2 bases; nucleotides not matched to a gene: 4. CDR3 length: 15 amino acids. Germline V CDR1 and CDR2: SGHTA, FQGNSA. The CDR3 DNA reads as TGTGCCAGCAGCTCGGGACAGGGGGACCCCTACGAGCAGTACTTC. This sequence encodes CASSSGQGDPYEQYF.

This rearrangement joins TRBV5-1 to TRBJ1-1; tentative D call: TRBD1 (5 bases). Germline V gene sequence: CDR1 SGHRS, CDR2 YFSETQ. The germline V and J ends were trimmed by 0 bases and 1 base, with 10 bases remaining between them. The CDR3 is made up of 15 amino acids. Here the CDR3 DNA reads TGCGCCAGCAGCTTGGCTATTGACAGGAACACTGAAGCTTTCTTT. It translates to CASSLAIDRNTEAFF.

The CDR3 sequence is CASSYSNVGVGEQFF. The CDR3 DNA sequence: TGTGCCAGCAGTTACTCTAACGTGGGAGTGGGTGAGCAGTTCTTC. V is TRBV6-5 and J is TRBJ2-1, with D possibly being TRBD2 (5 bases). The germline V and J ends were trimmed by 0 bases and 9 bases, with 15 bases remaining between them. Germline-derived CDR1 and CDR2 are MNHEY and SVGAGI. The CDR3 is 15 amino acids.

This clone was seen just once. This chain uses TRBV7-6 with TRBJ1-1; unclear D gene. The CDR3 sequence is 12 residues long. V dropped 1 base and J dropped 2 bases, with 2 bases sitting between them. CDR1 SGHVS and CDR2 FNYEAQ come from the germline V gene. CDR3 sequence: CASSLDNTEAFF. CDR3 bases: TGTGCCAGCAGCTTAGATAACACTGAAGCTTTCTTT.

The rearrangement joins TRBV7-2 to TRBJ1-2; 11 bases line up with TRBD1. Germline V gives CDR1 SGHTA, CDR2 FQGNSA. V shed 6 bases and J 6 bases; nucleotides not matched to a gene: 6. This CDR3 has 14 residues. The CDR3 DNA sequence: TGTGCCAGCAGTCTAAGGACAGGGGGCAATGGCTACACCTTC. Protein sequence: CASSLRTGGNGYTF.

CDR3 in DNA: TGTGCCAGCAGCTCCCGGGACAGGGAGGGGGCCTACGAGCAGTACTTC. Translated: CASSSRDREGAYEQYF. The chain has TRBV7-9 and TRBJ2-7; 9 nucleotides match TRBD1. J was trimmed by 2 bases and V by 4 bases; bases with no gene match: 9. From germline, CDR1 is SEHNR and CDR2 FQNEAQ (reference sequence). The CDR3 sequence is 16 residues long.

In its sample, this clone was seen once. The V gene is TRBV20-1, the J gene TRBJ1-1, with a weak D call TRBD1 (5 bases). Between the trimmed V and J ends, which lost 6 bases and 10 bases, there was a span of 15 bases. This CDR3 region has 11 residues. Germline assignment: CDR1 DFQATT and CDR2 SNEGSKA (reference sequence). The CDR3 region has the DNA TGCAGTGCACCGGGACGCCGAGGAGCTTTCTTT. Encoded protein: CSAPGRRGAFF.